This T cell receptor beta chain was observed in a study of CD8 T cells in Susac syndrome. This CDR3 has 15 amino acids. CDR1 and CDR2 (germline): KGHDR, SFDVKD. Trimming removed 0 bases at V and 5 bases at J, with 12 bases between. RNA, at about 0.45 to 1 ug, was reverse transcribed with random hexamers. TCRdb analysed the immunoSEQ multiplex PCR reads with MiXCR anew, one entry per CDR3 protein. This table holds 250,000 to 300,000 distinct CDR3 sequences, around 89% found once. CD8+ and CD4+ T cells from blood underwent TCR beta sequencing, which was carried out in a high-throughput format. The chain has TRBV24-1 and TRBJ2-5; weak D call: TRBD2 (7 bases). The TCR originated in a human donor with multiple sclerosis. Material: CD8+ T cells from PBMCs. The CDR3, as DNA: TGTGCCACCAGTGATTTGGCGGGGGCCAAGGAGACCCAGTACTTC. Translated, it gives CATSDLAGAKETQYF.